A single sample is the source of the 26 T cell receptor beta chains below, sequenced in a study of regulatory dendritic cells for organ transplantation. Sequenced by immunoSEQ multiplex PCR; TCRdb stores in-frame clones only, minus some. The sample lists 25,000 to 30,000 clones; 80% to 85% were seen once. Sequenced sample: naive CD4+ T cells from blood. The subset is: CD45RA+ naive T cells. These receptors were obtained from a human donor in good health.

CDR3 loop: CASSLYRAGGYGYTF. The CDR3 nucleotides read TGTGCCAGCAGTTTGTACAGGGCCGGAGGCTATGGCTACACCTTC. This chain links TRBV27 with TRBJ1-2; D might be TRBD1 (6 bases). From germline, CDR1 is MNHEY and CDR2 SMNVEV (reference sequence). The length of the CDR3 is 15 residues. Trimming pared 3 bases from V and 4 bases from J, leaving 15 bases between.

J is TRBJ1-5 and V is TRBV12-5; TRBD1 might be the D (5 bases). The ends were cut back, 0 bases at V and 4 bases at J, with 19 bases in the middle. This CDR3 is 18 amino acids long. Germline CDR1 reads LGHNT; CDR2 reads FRNRAP. The CDR3 nucleotides read TGTGCTAGTGGTTTGGTACTGGGGGAGGTGGTGGGGAATCAGCCCCAGCATTTT. Protein: CASGLVLGEVVGNQPQHF.

J is TRBJ1-2 and V is TRBV6-6; possibly TRBD1 for D (5 bases). The CDR3 has 12 residues. CDR1 MNHNY and CDR2 SVGAGI come from the germline V gene (reference sequence). Trimming cost V 0 bases and J 8 bases, with 7 bases left between them. The CDR3: CASSYSQGGYTF. CDR3 sequence (DNA): TGTGCCAGCAGTTACTCTCAGGGCGGCTACACCTTC.

The chain joins TRBV15 to TRBJ1-2, with 9 bases that match TRBD1. CDR1 and CDR2 (germline): LNHNV, YYDKDF (reference sequence). With 0 bases clipped from V and 4 bases from J, the junction kept 9 bases outside the gene matches. CDR3 length: 17 amino acids. The CDR3 protein is CATSREASTGGIYGYTF. The CDR3, as DNA: TGTGCCACCAGCAGAGAAGCTTCTACAGGGGGCATCTATGGCTACACCTTC.

This chain links TRBV18 with TRBJ1-6; D unclear. The CDR3 extends over 14 amino acids. CDR1 is KGHSH and CDR2 is LQKENI in the germline V gene. V was trimmed by 4 bases and J by 9 bases, leaving 13 bases between them. In DNA, the CDR3 is TGTGCCAGCTCACTAGAGCCTCGGGGTTCACCCCTCCACTTT. Protein: CASSLEPRGSPLHF.

There are a few counts of this clone. This chain uses TRBV6-5 with TRBJ1-2, with D maybe TRBD1 (5 bases). CDR1 and CDR2 from the germline V gene are MNHEY and SVGAGI. Between the trimmed V and J ends, which lost 0 bases and 7 bases, there was a span of 12 bases. The CDR3 sequence is 14 residues long. The CDR3: CASSYSESGLGYTF. CDR3 in DNA: TGTGCCAGCAGTTACTCGGAGTCAGGGCTTGGCTACACCTTC.

This chain links TRBV4-2 with TRBJ1-1, with a possible D match to TRBD1 (5 bases). The CDR3 extends over 13 amino acids. Germline V gene sequence: CDR1 LGHNA, CDR2 YNFKEQ. V was cut by 5 bases and J by 1 base, with 8 bases left in between. The CDR3 DNA follows: TGTGCCAGCAGCTGGGGGGGGAACACTGAAGCTTTCTTT. This translates into CASSWGGNTEAFF.

The chain joins TRBV20-1 to TRBJ2-7; TRBD2 might be the D (6 bases). Germline V lookup: CDR1 DFQATT, CDR2 SNEGSKA (reference sequence). The germline V and J ends were trimmed by 7 bases and 6 bases, with 13 bases remaining between them. The CDR3 extends over 11 amino acids. In DNA form, the CDR3 reads TGCAGTGGAACTGGAGGGGTCGAGCAGTACTTC. It encodes CSGTGGVEQYF.

This clone has only one observation. CDR3 sequence (DNA): TGTGCTAGTGGTTTGTCCCAGGCCTTAGATACGCAGTATTTT. This translates into CASGLSQALDTQYF. The chain has TRBV12-5 and TRBJ2-3; D call uncertain. The CDR3 covers 14 residues. Trimming pared 2 bases from V and 5 bases from J, leaving 11 bases between. Germline V gives CDR1 LGHNT, CDR2 FRNRAP.

The chain combines TRBV15 with TRBJ2-1; 7 bases agree with TRBD2. V shed 0 bases, J shed 12 bases, and the junction held 5 bases outside the gene matches. Germline V gene lookup returns CDR1 LNHNV and CDR2 YYDKDF (reference sequence). CDR3 length: 13 amino acids. CDR3 in DNA: TGTGCCACCAGCAGAGACCTAGCGGTGGGGCAGTTCTTC. It encodes CATSRDLAVGQFF.

The chain recombines TRBV9 with TRBJ1-1, with no clear D. V shed 0 bases and J shed 9 bases, with 12 bases lying between them. CDR3 length: 13 amino acids. Germline V gives CDR1 SGDLS, CDR2 YYNGEE. CDR3 residues: CASSVELGRQAFF. The CDR3 DNA is TGTGCCAGCAGCGTAGAATTGGGGAGGCAAGCTTTCTTT. Full variable domain (rest looked up from reference TRBV9 and TRBJ1-1): DSGVTQTPKHLITATGQRVTLRCSPRSGDLSVYWYQQSLDQGLQFLIQYYNGEERAKGNILERFSAQQFPDLHSELNLSSLELGDSALYFCASSVELGRQAFFGQGTRLTVV.

This chain joins TRBV5-4 and TRBJ2-7, with 13 bases identical to TRBD2. The germline gives CDR1 SGHNT, CDR2 YYREEE (reference sequence). This CDR3 has 15 amino acids. Germline trimming cut 6 bases from V and 4 bases from J; bases unmatched to any gene: 7. The CDR3 nucleotides read TGTGCCAGCACCCGCGGGACTAGCGGGGAGTACGAGCAGTACTTC. This codes for CASTRGTSGEYEQYF.

The chain employs TRBV4-1 and TRBJ1-2, with D tentatively TRBD1 (5 bases). The CDR3 covers 16 residues. The V end lost 0 bases, the J end lost 0 bases, and 11 bases lay between the germline ends. Germline loops: CDR1 MGHRA, CDR2 YSYEKL. This chain's CDR3 is CASSQDGRGANYGYTF. The CDR3 DNA reads TGCGCCAGCAGCCAAGATGGGCGGGGGGCTAACTATGGCTACACCTTC.

The chain employs TRBV6-5 and TRBJ2-7; D is unclear. Trimming stripped 5 bases from V and 6 bases from J, with 11 bases between. CDR1 MNHEY and CDR2 SVGAGI come from the germline V gene. The CDR3 is made up of 12 amino acids. CDR3 in amino acids: CASSPKLSEQYF. CDR3 DNA sequence: TGTGCCAGCAGTCCTAAACTGAGCGAGCAGTACTTC.

The chain joins TRBV11-3 to TRBJ2-1; D may be TRBD1 (6 bases). The CDR3 covers 13 residues. Trimming took 5 bases from V and 6 from J, leaving 11 bases between them. Per germline, CDR1 SGHNT and CDR2 YENEEA. CDR3 in amino acids: CASSATGFNEQFF. The CDR3 bases are TGTGCCAGCAGCGCTACAGGGTTCAATGAGCAGTTCTTC.

The chain combines TRBV7-9 with TRBJ2-1; D ambiguous. Germline CDR1 reads SEHNR; CDR2 reads FQNEAQ (reference sequence). The V and J ends lost 5 bases and 3 bases respectively, with 17 bases between them. The length of the CDR3 is 16 residues. The CDR3 is CASSRTPESFYNEQFF. In nucleotides, the CDR3 is TGTGCCAGCAGCCGCACCCCAGAATCTTTCTACAATGAGCAGTTCTTC.

CDR3 region: CASSLQGGASNEKLFF. DNA of the CDR3: TGCGCCAGCAGCTTACAGGGTGGAGCGTCTAATGAAAAACTGTTTTTT. V is TRBV5-1 and J is TRBJ1-4; D is perhaps TRBD1 (6 bases). The germline gives CDR1 SGHRS, CDR2 YFSETQ. V was cut by 2 bases and J by 3 bases, with 14 bases left in between. The CDR3 runs to 16 residues.

This clone was seen only a few times. The chain employs TRBV7-9 and TRBJ2-5; 7 nucleotides align to TRBD2. With V trimmed by 1 base and J by 7 bases, 0 bases remained unmatched. Germline CDR1 SEHNR, CDR2 FQNEAQ (reference sequence). This CDR3 contains 12 residues. CDR3 in DNA: TGTGCCAGCAGCTTAGAGCGGGGGACCCAGTACTTC. Amino acid sequence: CASSLERGTQYF.

The J gene is TRBJ2-7, the V gene TRBV15; 10 positions match TRBD1. Germline V lookup: CDR1 LNHNV, CDR2 YYDKDF (reference sequence). The CDR3 totals 15 residues. Trimming at V came to 2 bases and at J to 5 bases, leaving 6 bases not matched to a gene. In DNA form, the CDR3 reads TGTGCCACCAGCAGAAGACAGGGGGCGCGTGACGAGCAGTACTTC. Translating gives CATSRRQGARDEQYF.

The chain has TRBV5-1 and TRBJ2-3; maybe TRBD1 (6 bases). V shed 10 bases and J shed 3 bases, with 15 bases lying between them. Per germline, CDR1 SGHRS and CDR2 YFSETQ. The CDR3 has 13 amino acids. The CDR3 DNA follows: TGCGCCGGAAACAGGGATAGGACAGATACGCAGTATTTT. Its translation: CAGNRDRTDTQYF.

The rearrangement joins TRBV6-5 to TRBJ2-5; 12 bases agree with TRBD1. Germline V gene sequence: CDR1 MNHEY, CDR2 SVGAGI. CDR3 size: 14 residues. V shed 5 bases and J 4 bases; nucleotides not matched to a gene: 2. The CDR3 DNA follows: TGTGCCAGCAGTAGGGGACAGGGGGCAGAGACCCAGTACTTC. Residues: CASSRGQGAETQYF.

This sequence joins TRBV6-5 and TRBJ1-2; 8 bases align to TRBD1. V shed 5 bases, J shed 7 bases, and the junction held 9 bases outside the gene matches. The CDR3 covers 14 residues. The germline gives CDR1 MNHEY, CDR2 SVGAGI. The CDR3 protein is CASSPPDRGGGYTF. CDR3 sequence (DNA): TGTGCCAGCAGTCCCCCTGACAGGGGAGGTGGCTACACCTTC.

This clone was recorded a few times. The chain is built from TRBV6-1 and TRBJ2-1, with D possibly TRBD2 on 6 matching bases. V shed 3 bases and J shed 3 bases, with 15 bases lying between them. This CDR3 has 16 residues. Germline CDR1 reads MNHNS; CDR2 reads SASEGT. The CDR3 region is CASSDSKGLLYNEQFF. CDR3 nucleotide sequence: TGTGCCAGCAGTGATAGTAAGGGACTCCTCTACAATGAGCAGTTCTTC.

The count of this clone is one. The V gene is TRBV2, the J gene TRBJ2-3; 12 bases line up with TRBD2. V gave up 4 bases and J gave up 4 bases; unmatched junction bases: 9. Germline V gene sequence: CDR1 SNHLY, CDR2 FYNNEI. The CDR3 totals 17 residues. Written as DNA, the CDR3 is TGTGCCAGCAGTGGATCTAGCGGGGGGGCCAATTCAGATACGCAGTATTTT. Protein sequence: CASSGSSGGANSDTQYF.

This clone showed up just a few times. The chain employs TRBV5-5 and TRBJ1-5, with D possibly TRBD1 on 5 matching bases. CDR3 length: 14 amino acids. Trimming stripped 1 base from V and 4 bases from J, with 9 bases between. In germline, CDR1 is SGHKS, CDR2 YYEKEE (reference sequence). The CDR3 sequence is CASSLRQSNQPQHF. Written as DNA, the CDR3 is TGTGCCAGCAGCTTGCGACAGAGTAATCAGCCCCAGCATTTT.

This chain links TRBV5-1 with TRBJ1-4; TRBD1 aligns across 7 bases. Germline loops: CDR1 SGHRS, CDR2 YFSETQ. The V segment lost 2 bases and the J segment 5 bases; nucleotides outside the gene matches: 3. The CDR3 runs 14 residues. The CDR3 DNA follows: TGCGCCAGCAGCTTACAGGGGCGGAATGAAAAACTGTTTTTT. It translates to CASSLQGRNEKLFF.